These 20 T cell receptor beta chains came from one sample sequenced in a study of T cells in Graves' hyperthyroidism and ophthalmopathy. RNA transcripts served as the template for amplifying TCR beta CDR3 regions. First-round RT-PCR with HTBI primers amplified the TCR CDR3 region. One entry per CDR3 protein results from TCRdb running MiXCR on the multiplex PCR reads. The sample comprises about 580,000 distinct CDR3 sequences, 35% to 55% of which are singletons, and around 8% rests with the top ten. Source material: peripheral blood or thyroid tissue (not recorded which). These receptors all come from a woman aged 18-30 years with Graves' hyperthyroidism.

This clonotype was seen many times. This rearrangement joins TRBV12-3 or TRBV12-4 to TRBJ1-5; a possible D gene is TRBD1 (5 bases). This CDR3 comprises 16 residues. Trimming removed 5 bases from V and 4 bases from J, with 18 bases in between. The CDR3: CASSPSRQPGNQPQHF. The CDR3 DNA follows: TGTGCCAGCAGTCCGTCCCGACAGCCGGGAAATCAGCCCCAGCATTTT.

Remarks on this clonotype: At one end, the junction sequence differs from germline, possibly due to a read error. J is TRBJ2-6 and V is TRBV10-3; possibly TRBD1 for D (5 bases). The CDR3 has 14 amino acids. The germline CDR1 and CDR2 sequences are ENHRY and SYGVKD. The CDR3 protein is CATRPTGAKNTEAF. CDR3 in DNA: TGTGCCACGCGTCCCACAGGTGCAAAGAACACTGAAGCTTTC.

Of note for this clonotype: This clone may be a read error of a much larger clone one base away. The chain joins TRBV7-2 to TRBJ2-2; D may be TRBD2 (5 bases). In germline, CDR1 is SGHTA, CDR2 FQGNSA. The CDR3 contains 14 residues. Written as DNA, the CDR3 is TGTGCCAGCAGCTTAGCGCAGACTACCGGGGAGCGGTTTTTT. Translation: CASSLAQTTGERFF. The entire variable domain, with the rest obtained from reference TRBV7-2 and TRBJ2-2, is as follows: GAGVSQSPSNKVTEKGKDVELRCDPISGHTALYWYRQSLGQGLEFLIYFQGNSAPDKSGLPSDRFSAERTGGSVSTLTIQRTQQEDSAVYLCASSLAQTTGERFFGEGSRLTVL.

The rearrangement joins TRBV11-1 to TRBJ2-3; 7 bases match TRBD2. Germline loops: CDR1 SGHAT, CDR2 FQDESV (reference sequence). The V segment lost 7 bases and the J segment 1 base; nucleotides outside the gene matches: 5. The CDR3 has 14 amino acids. CDR3 nucleotide sequence: TGTGCCAGCACCCCTAGCGGACGCACAGATACGCAGTATTTT. This gives the protein CASTPSGRTDTQYF.

As regards this clonotype: One end of the junction is discordant with germline, which a read error may explain. In DNA, the CDR3 is TGCGCCAGCAGCCAAGAAGCCGGGACAGGGGGATACGAGCAGTACTTC. Amino acid sequence: CASSQEAGTGGYEQYF. The chain combines TRBV7-3 with TRBJ2-7; 11 nucleotides align to TRBD1. Per germline, CDR1 SGHTA and CDR2 FQGTGA. The length of the CDR3 is 16 residues.

A few counts support this clonotype. The chain is built from TRBV30 and TRBJ2-6, with a weak D call TRBD1 (5 bases). Looked up from germline, CDR1 is GTSNPN and CDR2 is SVGIG (reference sequence). This CDR3 is built from 15 residues. The germline V and J ends were trimmed by 2 bases and 4 bases, with 12 bases remaining between them. This chain's CDR3 is CAWSNQGTGANVLTF. The CDR3 nucleotides read TGTGCCTGGAGTAACCAGGGTACCGGGGCCAACGTCCTGACTTTC.

The V and J genes are TRBV2 and TRBJ1-2; the D gene is possibly TRBD1 (5 bases). The germline V and J ends were trimmed by 0 bases and 12 bases, with 11 bases remaining between them. CDR3 length: 12 residues. Germline V CDR1 and CDR2: SNHLY, FYNNEI. The CDR3 reads CASSEAGLGDTF. For the CDR3, the DNA is TGTGCCAGCAGTGAAGCGGGGCTCGGGGACACCTTC.

The V gene is TRBV10-3, the J gene TRBJ1-1, with D unclear. CDR3 length equals 13 residues. The V and J ends lost 0 bases and 7 bases respectively, with 9 bases between them. Germline CDR1 ENHRY, CDR2 SYGVKD. CDR3 DNA: TGTGCCATCAGTGAGTCGAACAGAGATGAAGCTTTCTTT. This gives the protein CAISESNRDEAFF.

V is TRBV6-6 and J is TRBJ2-7; 8 bases align to TRBD2. After removal of 2 bases from V and 3 bases from J, the junction contained 6 bases not matched to a gene. The V gene's germline CDR1 is MNHNY and CDR2 SVGAGI (reference sequence). The CDR3 consists of 15 residues. The CDR3 here is CASSYSASGYYEQYF. Here the CDR3 DNA reads TGTGCCAGCAGTTACAGTGCTAGCGGGTACTACGAGCAGTACTTC.

The rearrangement links TRBV20-1 to TRBJ2-5; the match to TRBD1 covers 7 bases. J was trimmed by 5 bases and V by 8 bases; bases with no gene match: 14. CDR1 is DFQATT and CDR2 is SNEGSKA in the germline V gene (reference sequence). The CDR3 runs to 14 residues. The CDR3, as DNA: TGCAGTACGTTAGGGGACAGTCTTGCCGAGACCCAGTACTTC. It yields the protein CSTLGDSLAETQYF.

This chain uses TRBV7-2 with TRBJ2-5; 10 nucleotides agree with TRBD2. The J call is in doubt because the DNA end fits TRBJ2-1 better. CDR3 length equals 18 residues. Looked up from germline, CDR1 is SGHTA and CDR2 is FQGNSA. CDR3 residues: CASSFVRGRAGGEDEQFF. CDR3 DNA sequence: TGTGCCAGCAGCTTTGTCAGGGGGCGAGCGGGAGGGGAGGATGAGCAGTTCTTC.

This chain's CDR3 is CSARRASGTGANVLTF. For the CDR3, the DNA is TGCAGTGCGAGACGGGCTAGCGGGACTGGGGCCAACGTCCTGACTTTC. The chain is built from TRBV29-1 and TRBJ2-6; TRBD2 aligns across 9 bases. The CDR3 is 16 amino acids. Germline assignment: CDR1 SQVTM and CDR2 ANQGSEA. The entire variable domain, with the rest obtained from reference TRBV29-1 and TRBJ2-6, is as follows: SAVISQKPSRDICQRGTSLTIQCQVDSQVTMMFWYRQQPGQSLTLIATANQGSEATYESGFVIDKFPISRPNLTFSTLTVSNMSPEDSSIYLCSARRASGTGANVLTFGAGSRLTVL.

This clonotype was observed many times. The rearrangement links TRBV19 to TRBJ1-1; the D gene is possibly TRBD1 (5 bases). Germline V gene data show CDR1 as LNHDA and CDR2 as SQIVND (reference sequence). Trimming pared 1 base from V and 10 bases from J, leaving 22 bases between. The CDR3 contains 16 residues. The CDR3 protein is CASSIGMGQGRVRAFF. For the CDR3, the DNA is TGTGCCAGTAGTATAGGAATGGGGCAGGGAAGGGTTCGAGCTTTCTTT.

This rearrangement joins TRBV14 to TRBJ2-2; D perhaps matches TRBD1 (5 bases). Germline CDR1 and CDR2: SGHDN and FVKESK. The CDR3 contains 14 residues. The germline V and J ends were trimmed by 5 bases and 3 bases, with 10 bases remaining between them. This CDR3 reads CASSTGDDTGELFF. The DNA for the CDR3 is TGTGCCAGCAGCACAGGCGATGACACCGGGGAGCTGTTTTTT.

This clonotype showed up many times. The chain joins TRBV2 to TRBJ1-6; D not certain. This CDR3 has 12 residues. The germline V gene encodes CDR1 SNHLY and CDR2 FYNNEI. V lost 7 bases and J 2 bases, leaving 3 bases between the germline ends. CDR3 sequence reads: CASTPYNSPLHF. The DNA for the CDR3 is TGTGCCAGCACTCCCTATAATTCACCCCTCCACTTT.

In this sample, this clonotype turned up many times. The chain carries TRBV20-1 and TRBJ1-1; D possibly corresponds to TRBD1 (6 bases). This CDR3 is 14 amino acids long. CDR1 and CDR2 (germline): DFQATT, SNEGSKA (reference sequence). The V gene lost 1 base and the J gene lost 3 bases, with 12 bases spanning the gap. CDR3 amino acids: CSARAGGADTEAFF. Written as DNA, the CDR3 is TGCAGTGCTAGAGCGGGGGGGGCGGACACTGAAGCTTTCTTT.

This clonotype has ten or more counts. This chain links TRBV2 with TRBJ1-2; 7 bases agree with TRBD1. Trimming cost V 6 bases and J 3 bases; bases outside gene matches: 4. This CDR3 is built from 13 residues. Germline values: CDR1 SNHLY, CDR2 FYNNEI. The CDR3 DNA is TGTGCCAGCAGCGGACAGGCTTACTATGGCTACACCTTC. Its translation is CASSGQAYYGYTF. The variable domain in full, with the rest retrieved from reference TRBV2 and TRBJ1-2, is EPEVTQTPSHQVTQMGQEVILRCVPISNHLYFYWYRQILGQKVEFLVSFYNNEISEKSEIFDDQFSVERPDGSNFTLKIRSTKLEDSAMYFCASSGQAYYGYTFGSGTRLTVV.

This clonotype was seen repeatedly, ten times or more. J is TRBJ2-5 and V is TRBV20-1; D gene unclear. Germline V CDR1 and CDR2: DFQATT, SNEGSKA (reference sequence). CDR3 length: 11 residues. V was pared by 3 bases and J by 7 bases, with 9 bases between. The CDR3 DNA reads as TGCAGTGCTAGGGGTTATGGGACCCAGTACTTC. Amino acids: CSARGYGTQYF.

This clonotype was counted between two and nine times. One junction end does not reproduce the germline sequence, and a read error may be involved. The chain's CDR3 is CASSWGDRLGFF. Here the CDR3 DNA reads TGTGCCAGCAGCTGGGGGGACAGGCTGGGGTTCTTC. This chain links TRBV5-6 with TRBJ2-5; 8 bases fit TRBD1. Germline V lookup: CDR1 SGHDT, CDR2 YYEEEE. This CDR3 has 12 residues.

In this sample, this clonotype turned up many times. This rearrangement joins TRBV6-2 or TRBV6-3 to TRBJ2-5; 8 bases are a match to TRBD2. Per germline, CDR1 MNHEY and CDR2 SVGEGT. J lost 3 bases, V lost 4 bases, and 1 base had no gene match. This CDR3 contains 13 residues. The CDR3 sequence is CASSWTSKETQYF. Written as DNA, the CDR3 is TGTGCCAGCAGTTGGACTAGCAAAGAGACCCAGTACTTC.